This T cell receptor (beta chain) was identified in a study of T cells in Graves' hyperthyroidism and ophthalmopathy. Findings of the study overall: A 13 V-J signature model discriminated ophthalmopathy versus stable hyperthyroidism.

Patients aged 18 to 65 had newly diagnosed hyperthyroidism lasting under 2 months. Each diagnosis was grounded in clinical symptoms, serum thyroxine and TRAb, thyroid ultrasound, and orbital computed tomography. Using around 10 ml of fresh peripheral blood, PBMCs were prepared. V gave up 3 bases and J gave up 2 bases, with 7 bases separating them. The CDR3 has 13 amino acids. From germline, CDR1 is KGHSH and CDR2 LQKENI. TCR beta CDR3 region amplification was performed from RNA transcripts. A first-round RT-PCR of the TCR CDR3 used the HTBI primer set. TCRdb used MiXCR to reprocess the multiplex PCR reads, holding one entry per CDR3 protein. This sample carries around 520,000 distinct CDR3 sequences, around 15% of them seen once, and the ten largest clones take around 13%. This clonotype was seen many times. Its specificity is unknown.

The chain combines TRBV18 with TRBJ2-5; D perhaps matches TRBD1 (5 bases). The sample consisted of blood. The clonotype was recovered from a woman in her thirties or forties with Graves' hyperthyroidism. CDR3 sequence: CASSPTAQETQYF. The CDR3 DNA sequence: TGTGCCAGCTCACCGACAGCTCAAGAGACCCAGTACTTC.